These 25 T cell receptor beta chains were all obtained from the same sample, sequenced in a study of cytomegalovirus exposure and HLA in healthy donors. 13 Jbeta primers and 60 Vbeta primers were used for the PCR. Repertoires were generated with immunoSEQ multiplex PCR, while TCRdb's copy carries only in-frame clones and drops some. This repertoire shows tens of thousands of clones, approximately 70% found once; its top ten account for 4.5% to 5.5%. What was sequenced was PBMCs. The receptors derive from a man over 45 in good health and CMV-seronegative.

This chain links TRBV7-2 with TRBJ1-4, with D perhaps matching TRBD1 (5 bases). There are 16 residues in the CDR3. V lost 0 bases to trimming and J lost 1 base, with 9 bases between them. The germline gives CDR1 SGHTA, CDR2 FQGNSA. The CDR3 DNA reads as TGTGCCAGCAGCTTAGCGAGGACATTAACTAATGAAAAACTGTTTTTT. The encoded protein is CASSLARTLTNEKLFF.

The chain joins TRBV20-1 to TRBJ1-1, with unresolved D. CDR1 and CDR2 from the germline V gene are DFQATT and SNEGSKA (reference sequence). The CDR3 has 10 residues. Trimming shortened V by 4 bases and J by 10 bases, and 10 bases separated the two germline ends. This chain's CDR3 is CSATPGAAFF. CDR3 bases: TGCAGTGCTACTCCGGGTGCAGCTTTCTTT.

This clone was seen only a few times. The chain combines TRBV2 with TRBJ2-7; TRBD2 agrees at 16 bases. Germline V gene sequence: CDR1 SNHLY, CDR2 FYNNEI. With 8 bases clipped from V and 0 bases from J, the junction kept 10 bases outside the gene matches. This CDR3 spans 18 amino acids. The CDR3 loop reads CASELGGLAGGSSYEQYF. CDR3 bases: TGTGCCAGCGAGTTGGGGGGACTAGCGGGGGGGAGCTCCTACGAGCAGTACTTC.

The chain combines TRBV2 with TRBJ1-1, with 9 bases lining up with TRBD1. The CDR3 is 15 residues long. Germline V CDR1 and CDR2: SNHLY, FYNNEI. V dropped 0 bases and J dropped 7; count of bases not matched to a gene: 6. The CDR3 sequence is CASSEARDRVGEAFF. The CDR3 region has the DNA TGTGCCAGCAGTGAAGCTAGGGACAGGGTGGGTGAAGCTTTCTTT.

V gene TRBV14 combines with J gene TRBJ1-4; D call uncertain. The CDR3 covers 18 residues. V lost 0 bases and J lost 5, with 19 bases in between. CDR1 is SGHDN, CDR2 FVKESK, per germline. This CDR3 is CASSQDRTVSPRNEKLFF. The CDR3 nucleotides read TGTGCCAGCAGCCAAGATAGGACTGTGTCACCAAGAAATGAAAAACTGTTTTTT.

The chain combines TRBV27 with TRBJ1-6, with 9 bases identical to TRBD1. This CDR3 has 15 amino acids. V shed 3 bases and J 10 bases; nucleotides not matched to a gene: 7. CDR1 MNHEY and CDR2 SMNVEV come from the germline V gene (reference sequence). The CDR3 region is CASSFQDRGHSPLHF. CDR3 sequence (DNA): TGTGCCAGCAGTTTCCAGGACAGGGGTCACTCACCCCTCCACTTT.

The sample holds one count of this clone. The chain links TRBV2 to TRBJ1-1; weak D call: TRBD1 (6 bases). Germline V gives CDR1 SNHLY, CDR2 FYNNEI. The CDR3 runs to 15 residues. Trimming stripped 8 bases from V and 1 base from J, with 17 bases between. DNA for the CDR3: TGTGCCAGCCCCTATTGGGGGGGCACGAACACTGAAGCTTTCTTT. It is translated as CASPYWGGTNTEAFF.

The chain uses TRBV7-9 and TRBJ2-3; D is perhaps TRBD2 (5 bases). This CDR3 contains 15 residues. V shed 0 bases and J shed 2 bases, with 9 bases lying between them. CDR1 and CDR2 (germline): SEHNR, FQNEAQ (reference sequence). The CDR3 region has the DNA TGTGCCAGCAGCTTAGCTCCCCTAGCCACAGATACGCAGTATTTT. Translated, it gives CASSLAPLATDTQYF.

The rearrangement joins TRBV20-1 to TRBJ1-1; no firm D call. CDR1 and CDR2 from the germline V gene are DFQATT and SNEGSKA (reference sequence). The CDR3 sequence is 11 residues long. V was trimmed by 3 bases and J by 5 bases, leaving 7 bases between them. CDR3 DNA: TGCAGTGCTAGGGGAGGGACTGAAGCTTTCTTT. Translated: CSARGGTEAFF.

The CDR3 loop reads CASSEALPGQDDTGELFF. DNA for the CDR3: TGTGCCAGCAGTGAAGCCCTCCCAGGACAAGATGACACCGGGGAGCTGTTTTTT. V usage is TRBV6-1 and J usage is TRBJ2-2; possibly TRBD1 for D (5 bases). Germline lookup yields CDR1 MNHNS and CDR2 SASEGT. The CDR3 consists of 18 residues. Deletions cut 0 bases from V and 3 bases from J, with 17 bases between.

This clone was seen a single time. J is TRBJ2-6 and V is TRBV30; unclear D gene. Trimming removed 0 bases at V and 4 bases at J, with 7 bases between. Germline V gene data show CDR1 as GTSNPN and CDR2 as SVGIG (reference sequence). This CDR3 contains 14 residues. DNA for the CDR3: TGTGCCTGGAGTGTCTCCCCGGGGGCCAACGTCCTGACTTTC. This encodes CAWSVSPGANVLTF.

In this sample, this clone turned up a few times. The chain combines TRBV6-4 with TRBJ2-3; 9 positions match TRBD2. The V gene's germline CDR1 is MRHNA and CDR2 SNTAGT. CDR3 length: 16 amino acids. V was pared by 3 bases and J by 4 bases, with 8 bases of the junction left unmatched. The DNA for the CDR3 is TGTGCCAGCAGTGAGGCTGCGGGGGGGAGCGCAGATACGCAGTATTTT. Amino acids: CASSEAAGGSADTQYF.

Only a few counts were recorded for this clone. The chain uses TRBV20-1 and TRBJ2-5, with D possibly TRBD2 on 5 matching bases. The germline CDR1 and CDR2 sequences are DFQATT and SNEGSKA (reference sequence). CDR3 length: 11 amino acids. DNA of the CDR3: TGCGCAGGCCTAGCCGGGGAGACCCAGTACTTC. Protein sequence: CAGLAGETQYF.

This chain uses TRBV6-1 with TRBJ2-3, with TRBD2 identical over 11 bases. Germline assignment: CDR1 MNHNS and CDR2 SASEGT. With V trimmed by 4 bases and J by 3 bases, 6 bases remained unmatched. This CDR3 region has 16 residues. DNA of the CDR3: TGTGCCAGCAGTGGTTCTAGCGGGGGGCGGACAGATACGCAGTATTTT. This codes for CASSGSSGGRTDTQYF.

The chain is built from TRBV7-9 and TRBJ1-5, with D possibly being TRBD1 (6 bases). The CDR3 contains 16 residues. The V gene lost 1 base and the J gene lost 0 bases, with 10 bases spanning the gap. Germline values: CDR1 SEHNR, CDR2 FQNEAQ (reference sequence). DNA of the CDR3: TGTGCCAGCAGCTTAGGGGGGCAGACTAGCAATCAGCCCCAGCATTTT. It is translated as CASSLGGQTSNQPQHF.

CDR3 loop: CASSPGRGELFF. In nucleotides, the CDR3 is TGTGCCAGCAGCCCCGGGCGGGGAGAGCTGTTTTTT. The rearrangement uses TRBV13 and TRBJ2-2, with D maybe TRBD2 (6 bases). Trimming shortened V by 5 bases and J by 11 bases, and 12 bases separated the two germline ends. The CDR3 runs to 12 residues. The germline CDR1 and CDR2 sequences are PRHDT and FYEKMQ (reference sequence).

The rearrangement links TRBV7-2 to TRBJ1-1, with 9 bases aligning to TRBD1. Germline V gene lookup returns CDR1 SGHTA and CDR2 FQGNSA. The CDR3 runs 17 residues. V lost 5 bases and J lost 5; bases outside the gene matches: 15. In DNA form, the CDR3 reads TGTGCCAGCAGCCCCACCTATGCCGGGACAGGGAAAACTGAAGCTTTCTTT. Translating it yields CASSPTYAGTGKTEAFF.

The V gene is TRBV2, the J gene TRBJ1-2; 7 bases are shared with TRBD1. The length of the CDR3 is 15 residues. Germline-derived CDR1 and CDR2 are SNHLY and FYNNEI. With 4 bases clipped from V and 5 bases from J, the junction kept 10 bases outside the gene matches. CDR3 amino acids: CASSATQGISYGYTF. DNA for the CDR3: TGTGCCAGCAGTGCCACACAGGGGATTAGTTATGGCTACACCTTC.

This clone was picked up one time. This chain connects TRBV18 to TRBJ2-7; a possible D gene is TRBD2 (5 bases). Deletions cut 1 base from V and 7 bases from J, with 20 bases between. Germline values: CDR1 KGHSH, CDR2 LQKENI. The CDR3 extends over 16 amino acids. CDR3 in amino acids: CASSPREVAAAREQYF. In DNA form, the CDR3 reads TGTGCCAGCTCACCACGGGAAGTGGCAGCGGCCAGGGAGCAGTACTTC.

This clone was recorded a few times. The chain combines TRBV7-9 with TRBJ1-5, with 10 bases aligning to TRBD1. V lost 1 base and J lost 6; bases outside the gene matches: 6. Germline V lookup: CDR1 SEHNR, CDR2 FQNEAQ (reference sequence). This CDR3 has 16 residues. CDR3 region: CASSLGQGAPGQPQHF. In DNA form, the CDR3 reads TGTGCCAGCAGCTTAGGACAGGGGGCGCCTGGTCAGCCCCAGCATTTT.

V gene TRBV30 combines with J gene TRBJ2-2; 15 bases align to TRBD2. After removal of 2 bases from V and 6 bases from J, the junction contained 16 bases not matched to a gene. This CDR3 spans 20 amino acids. Germline V gives CDR1 GTSNPN, CDR2 SVGIG (reference sequence). The chain's CDR3 is CAWSQFGLAGGLPDAGELFF. The CDR3 DNA reads as TGTGCCTGGAGTCAGTTTGGACTAGCGGGGGGGCTTCCTGACGCCGGGGAGCTGTTTTTT.

This chain joins TRBV5-1 and TRBJ2-7; 11 nucleotides agree with TRBD1. CDR3 length equals 14 residues. Germline CDR1 is SGHRS and CDR2 is YFSETQ. Trimming cost V 0 bases and J 7 bases; bases outside gene matches: 3. The chain's CDR3 is CASSLGTGGGEQYF. The CDR3 region has the DNA TGCGCCAGCAGCTTGGGGACAGGGGGCGGTGAGCAGTACTTC.

In its sample, this clone ranks as medium-sized (0.01 to 0.1%). The CDR3 DNA is TGCGCCAGCAGGAAAGGCCGCGGAGAAGCTTTCTTT. Amino acids: CASRKGRGEAFF. This chain uses TRBV5-1 with TRBJ1-1; D uncertain. CDR1 is SGHRS and CDR2 is YFSETQ in the germline V gene. This CDR3 spans 12 amino acids. V dropped 5 bases and J dropped 8 bases, with 13 bases sitting between them.

Turning to this clone: One end of the junction varies from germline; a read error may be responsible. The rearrangement links TRBV7-7 to TRBJ2-2; the D gene is possibly TRBD1 (5 bases). In germline, CDR1 is SSHAT, CDR2 FNYEAQ (reference sequence). The CDR3 is made up of 18 amino acids. The CDR3 protein is CASSLGLGLGEDTGELFF. The CDR3 DNA reads TGTGCTAGCAGCTTAGGATTAGGCTTAGGGGAAGACACCGGGGAGCTGTTTTTT.

The chain recombines TRBV25-1 with TRBJ1-1; D is perhaps TRBD1 (5 bases). The germline V gene has CDR1 MGHDK and CDR2 SYGVNS. The V end lost 8 bases, the J end lost 8 bases, and 12 bases lay between the germline ends. The CDR3 is 11 amino acids. CDR3 region: CASRGVGEAFF. CDR3 nucleotide sequence: TGTGCCAGCCGGGGGGTCGGGGAAGCTTTCTTT.